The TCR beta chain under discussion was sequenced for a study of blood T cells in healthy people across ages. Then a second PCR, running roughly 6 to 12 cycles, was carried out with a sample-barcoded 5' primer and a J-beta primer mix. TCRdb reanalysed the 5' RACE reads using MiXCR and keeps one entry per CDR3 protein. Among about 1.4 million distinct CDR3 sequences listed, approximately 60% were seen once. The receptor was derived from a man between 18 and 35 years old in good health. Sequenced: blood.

CDR3 DNA: TGCGCCAGCAGAGAGATAGATACGCAGTATTTT. It codes for CASREIDTQYF. The chain links TRBV5-1 to TRBJ2-3; D unresolved. Germline values: CDR1 SGHRS, CDR2 YFSETQ. The CDR3 is 11 residues long. V was trimmed by 5 bases and J by 5 bases, leaving 6 bases between them.